This T cell receptor (beta chain) was retrieved from a study of blood T cell repertoires in COVID-19. Study context: Acute and convalescent COVID-19 specimens originated in the United States, Italy and Spain. The cDNA or gDNA used as material had been derived from T cells, B-cell-depleted T cells, or PBMCs.

Original methodology: Amplifying reference gene primers gave estimates of nucleated cell counts. Sequenced by immunoSEQ multiplex PCR; TCRdb stores in-frame clones only, minus some. Clone size and the V and J calls come from that table; the DNA yielded D and trimming. The sample carries 150,000 to 200,000 clones, roughly nine tenths recorded once. The CDR3 totals 14 residues. Germline trimming cut 4 bases from V and 7 bases from J; bases unmatched to any gene: 8. From germline, CDR1 is SGDLS and CDR2 YYNGEE. This receptor was identified in a man aged 70 or older with active or convalescent COVID-19. Source material: peripheral blood. The chain couples TRBV9 to TRBJ1-2, with TRBD1 matching over 9 bases. CDR3 sequence reads: CASSQGTGSLGYTF. The CDR3, as DNA: TGTGCCAGCAGCCAAGGGACAGGGTCTCTTGGCTACACCTTC. Together with reference TRBV9 and TRBJ1-2, the CDR3 gives the full variable domain: DSGVTQTPKHLITATGQRVTLRCSPRSGDLSVYWYQQSLDQGLQFLIQYYNGEERAKGNILERFSAQQFPDLHSELNLSSLELGDSALYFCASSQGTGSLGYTFGSGTRLTVV.